The entry that follows covers one T cell receptor beta chain sequence. What it binds is not known. The study ran its PCR with 60 Vbeta and 13 Jbeta primers. Clones were read by immunoSEQ multiplex PCR, and TCRdb kept only the in-frame ones, dropping some. This sample has roughly 200,000 clones, with 78% found just once. This record belongs to a study of cytomegalovirus exposure and HLA in healthy donors. CDR3 size: 15 residues. The germline V and J ends were trimmed by 2 bases and 1 base, with 12 bases remaining between them. Germline V gene sequence: CDR1 SGHVS, CDR2 FNYEAQ. Study-level points and caveats: Sequencing likely produced, as an artifact, a cluster of highly shared sequence variants. Certain indistinguishable V segments, among them TRBV6-2 and TRBV6-3, were excluded. An ancestry cluster, one associated with Asian ancestry, reportedly showed fewer N-insertions than the approximately 670-donor mean in a later analysis.

This TCR was sampled from a female donor in good health and CMV-seronegative. Material for sequencing was PBMCs. This rearrangement joins TRBV7-6 to TRBJ2-7; D may be TRBD1 (5 bases). The CDR3 nucleotides are TGTGCCAGCAGCTTACTAGGGGTTATTTCCTACGAGCAGTACTTC. Encoded protein: CASSLLGVISYEQYF.